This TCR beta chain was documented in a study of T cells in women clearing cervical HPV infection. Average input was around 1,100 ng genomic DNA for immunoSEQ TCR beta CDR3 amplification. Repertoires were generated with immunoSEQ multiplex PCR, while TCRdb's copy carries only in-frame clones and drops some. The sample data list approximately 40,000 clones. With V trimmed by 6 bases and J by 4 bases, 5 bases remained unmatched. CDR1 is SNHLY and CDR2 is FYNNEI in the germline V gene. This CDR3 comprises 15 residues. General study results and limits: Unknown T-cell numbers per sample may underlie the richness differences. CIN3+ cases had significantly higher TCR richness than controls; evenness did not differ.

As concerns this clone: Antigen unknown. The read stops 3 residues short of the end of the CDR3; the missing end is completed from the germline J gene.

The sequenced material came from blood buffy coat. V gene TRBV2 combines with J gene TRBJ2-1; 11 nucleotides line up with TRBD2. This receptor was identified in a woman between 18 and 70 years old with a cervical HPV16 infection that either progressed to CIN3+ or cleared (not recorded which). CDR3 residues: CASSPGTSGYNEQFF. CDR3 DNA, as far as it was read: TGTGCCAGCAGCCCCGGGACTAGCGGTTACAATGAG.